The sequence of this T cell receptor (beta chain) was determined in a study of monozygotic twins with inflammatory bowel disease (dated by TCRdb to the late 2010s). Notes on the research overall: The full study comprised 28 monozygotic twin pairs: nine German pairs (four IBD-concordant, five IBD-discordant) and 19 IBD-discordant Danish pairs. Within discordant pairs, disease-associated traits were sought mainly by comparing IBD patients with their genetically identical healthy co-twins. Each individual had, on average, about 151 000 unique TCRalpha sequences and 181 000 unique TCRbeta sequences available for analysis.

A roughly 2.5 ml peripheral blood sample was drawn into PAXgene tubes per donor and stored at -80°C. Without any T cell sorting, total RNA was extracted from whole blood using the PAXgene blood miRNA kit on an automated QIAcube. Peripheral blood from monozygotic twin pairs concordant or discordant for inflammatory bowel disease was subjected to deep TCRalpha and TCRbeta repertoire profiling with unique molecular barcoding. Smoking habits were recorded for all twin pairs, with individuals classified as current, former or never smokers. Library generation was performed with 5' RACE. For each TCR library, approximately 3,700 ng of total RNA was used. For each sample, cDNA synthesis with SMARTScribe reverse transcriptase was split into eight separate reactions. Unique molecular identifiers containing a 6-nucleotide sample barcode were introduced through template switching during cDNA synthesis. TCRalpha and TCRbeta cDNA was amplified in two nested PCRs of approximately 17 and 9 cycles, and bead purification was carried out after each PCR. Before amplification, the cDNA was treated with uracil DNA-glycosylase and purified using the QIAquick PCR purification kit. The second PCR added Illumina TruSeq-compatible adapters along with sample-specific barcodes. Library quality and concentration were checked on TapeStation and Qubit, and libraries were pooled at around 5 ng each. Sequencing of the pooled libraries was done on an Illumina HiSeq2500 single-index Rapid Run using custom sequencing primers and 2 x 100 bp reads. The paper's data handling went like this. UMI-based consensus assembly with MiGEC version 1.2.6 was used to correct PCR and sequencing errors. V(D)J alignment, clonotype assembly and CDR3 extraction were performed with MiXCR version 2.1.1. To normalise gene usage, clonotype sharing and MAIT/NKT TCR abundance, the top 1000, 10 000 and 20 000 clonotypes in each sample were analysed. After downsampling to 27 000 UMIs, diversity was calculated as the inverse Simpson index using the vegan R package. Paired Mann-Whitney U tests on discordant twin pairs were used, with Benjamini-Hochberg multiple-testing correction. Reprocessed by TCRdb, the reads give a single entry per CDR3 protein sequence, without DNA. The V and J calls here are based on TCRdb, not the publication. The table held for this sample gives approximately 330,000 distinct CDR3 sequences. Approximately 2% of the sample lies in the top ten.

A remark on this clonotype: Its antigen is unknown.

The paper's findings and limits, for the study overall: The results gave no support for a single strong signal or clonotype linked to IBD. Measured by the inverse Simpson index, TCRbeta repertoire diversity was lower in IBD patients than in their healthy co-twins. Compared with healthy twins, IBD patients had fewer clonotypes in common with other individuals, a difference most pronounced in patients showing signs of disease activity. Repertoire similarity did not differ between concordant and discordant twins, possibly due to limited statistical power. Differing immunosuppressive treatments among patients may have added background noise and inter-individual variability to the repertoires. The analysis was unable to tell apart different T cell subtypes.

The material sequenced was blood. This clonotype was obtained from a human donor with ulcerative colitis or Crohn's disease, or a healthy co-twin of an affected twin (not recorded which).

The CDR3 here reads CASTQGESGANVLTF. This chain joins TRBV6-1 to TRBJ2-6; TCRdb's D call of TRBD1 is untestable without DNA. The CDR3 covers 15 residues, taking in both the cysteine and the phenylalanine. No nucleotide data were recorded. According to the germline V gene, CDR1 reads MNHNS and CDR2 reads SASEGT.